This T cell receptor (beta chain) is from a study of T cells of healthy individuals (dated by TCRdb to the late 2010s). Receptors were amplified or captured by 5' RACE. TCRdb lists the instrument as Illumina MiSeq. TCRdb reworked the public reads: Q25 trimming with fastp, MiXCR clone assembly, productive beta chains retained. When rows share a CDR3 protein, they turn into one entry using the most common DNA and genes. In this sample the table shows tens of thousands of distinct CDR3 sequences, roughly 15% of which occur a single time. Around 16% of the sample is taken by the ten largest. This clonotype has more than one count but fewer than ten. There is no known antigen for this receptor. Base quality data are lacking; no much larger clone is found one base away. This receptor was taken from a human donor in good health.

The CDR3: CASSWTPVGTGAYEQYF. The sequenced DNA is TGTGCCAGCAGCTGGACCCCAGTCGGGACAGGAGCCTACGAGCAGTACTTC. The chain uses TRBV7-2 and TRBJ2-7, and 8 junction bases match TRBD1. V has 4 bases trimmed and J has 2 bases trimmed; junction bases matching no gene number 13. The germline V gene specifies SGHTA as CDR1 and FQGNSA as CDR2. The CDR3 starts with the cysteine, ends with the phenylalanine, and has 17 residues. Only CDR3 DNA is held: 51 bases, read in frame from base 1.